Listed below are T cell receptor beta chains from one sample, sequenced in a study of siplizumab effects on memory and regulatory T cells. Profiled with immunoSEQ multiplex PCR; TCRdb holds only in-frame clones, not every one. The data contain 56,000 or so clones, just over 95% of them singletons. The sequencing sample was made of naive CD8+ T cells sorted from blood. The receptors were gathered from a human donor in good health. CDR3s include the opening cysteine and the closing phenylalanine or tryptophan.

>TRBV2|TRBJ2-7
CASSDSPRLGYEQYF
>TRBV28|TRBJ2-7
CASSLGTDYEQYF
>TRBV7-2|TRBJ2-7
CASSLREIDEQYF
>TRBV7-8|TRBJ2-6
CASSFNRGSPGANVLTF
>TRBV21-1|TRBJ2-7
CASSKKDGQRKDSDEQYF
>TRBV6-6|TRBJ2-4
CASSSPIRVGYF
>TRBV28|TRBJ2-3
CASTVLGRGRSTDTQYF
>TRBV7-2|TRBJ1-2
CASSLELGGYGYTF
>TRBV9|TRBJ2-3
CASSVEPDTQYF
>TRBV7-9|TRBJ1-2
CASSLGGWQYHGYTF
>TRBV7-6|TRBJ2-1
CASSLDWDRGHGEQFF
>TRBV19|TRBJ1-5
CASSIGNQPQHF
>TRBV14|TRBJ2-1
CASSHGRGVSSYNEQFF
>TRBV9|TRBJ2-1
CASSVEPSLGVNEQFF
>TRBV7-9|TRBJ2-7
CASSLAAATYEQYF
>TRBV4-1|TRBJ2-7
CASSQTTGASYEQYF
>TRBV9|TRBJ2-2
CASSLTPDSYTGELFF
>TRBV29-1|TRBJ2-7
CSVETADSYEQYF
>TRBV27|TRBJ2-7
CASSPGLGYEQYF
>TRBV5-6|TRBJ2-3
CASSWTGGTQYF
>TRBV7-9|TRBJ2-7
CASSLVSGGHEQYF
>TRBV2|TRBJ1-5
CASSDAPNQPQHF
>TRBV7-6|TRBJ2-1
CASSLGQNEQFF
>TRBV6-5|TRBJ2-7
CASSSRDRKAYEQYF
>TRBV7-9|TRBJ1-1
CASTPLGANTEAFF
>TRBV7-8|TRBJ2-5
CASNLGPQQETQYF
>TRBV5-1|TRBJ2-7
CASSEAGTGGYEQYF
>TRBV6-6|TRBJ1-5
CASSYLGGDDYQPQHF
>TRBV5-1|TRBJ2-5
CASSLEGGETQYF
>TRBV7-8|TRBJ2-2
CASSSGTGSTGELFF